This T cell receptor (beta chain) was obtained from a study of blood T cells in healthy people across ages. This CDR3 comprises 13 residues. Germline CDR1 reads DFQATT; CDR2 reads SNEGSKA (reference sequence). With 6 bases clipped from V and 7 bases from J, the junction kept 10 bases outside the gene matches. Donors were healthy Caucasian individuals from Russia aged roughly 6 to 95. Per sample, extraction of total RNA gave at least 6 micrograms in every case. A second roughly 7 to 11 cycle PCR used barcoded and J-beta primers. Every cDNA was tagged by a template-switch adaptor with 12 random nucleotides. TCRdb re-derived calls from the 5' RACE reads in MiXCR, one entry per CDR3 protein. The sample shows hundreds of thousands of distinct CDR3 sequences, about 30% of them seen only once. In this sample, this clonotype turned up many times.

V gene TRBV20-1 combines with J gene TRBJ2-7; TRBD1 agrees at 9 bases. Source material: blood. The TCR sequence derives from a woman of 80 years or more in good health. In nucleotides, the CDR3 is TGCAGTGCCACCCTGACAGGGGGAAGGGAGCAGTACTTC. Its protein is CSATLTGGREQYF.